This entry lists 28 T cell receptor beta chains sequenced from one sample in a study of T-cell memory formation after mild COVID-19. Each CDR3 protein is one row after TCRdb ran MiXCR on the 5' RACE reads. Among 120,000 or so distinct CDR3 sequences listed, 15% to 20% were seen once. The sample comprised PBMCs or a T cell subset sorted from them (not recorded which). Source of these receptors: an adult woman who had mild COVID-19 (a few samples of this study predate the infection). Cell type and time point are not known.

The chain couples TRBV30 to TRBJ2-5; 7 bases map to TRBD2. The junction had 14 bases not matched to a gene; V was cut back by 3 bases and J by 1 base. The germline V gene encodes CDR1 GTSNPN and CDR2 SVGIG (reference sequence). CDR3 length: 17 amino acids. The CDR3 coding sequence is TGTGCCTGGAGATCGAGGGCATCCGGGAGGCCCCAAGAGACCCAGTACTTC. It specifies CAWRSRASGRPQETQYF.

V and J are TRBV12-3 or TRBV12-4 and TRBJ1-2, with D maybe TRBD1 (5 bases). V was pared by 4 bases and J by 7 bases, with 7 bases between. The CDR3 contains 11 residues. CDR3 amino acids: CASSSGLGYTF. For the CDR3, the DNA is TGTGCCAGCAGTTCGGGACTTGGCTACACCTTC.

This clonotype was found a few times. The chain combines TRBV11-3 with TRBJ2-1; 9 nucleotides match TRBD2. Germline V lookup: CDR1 SGHNT, CDR2 YENEEA. The CDR3 consists of 19 residues. Trimming at V came to 2 bases and at J to 1 base, leaving 12 bases not matched to a gene. CDR3 nucleotide sequence: TGTGCCAGCAGCTTAAGGGCCCCCTTGACTAGCGGATCCTACAATGAGCAGTTCTTC. Translated: CASSLRAPLTSGSYNEQFF.

This clonotype has just a few counts. This sequence joins TRBV20-1 and TRBJ2-1, with D tentatively TRBD1 or TRBD2 (6 bases each). Germline V lookup: CDR1 DFQATT, CDR2 SNEGSKA (reference sequence). The CDR3 loop spans 13 amino acids. Deletions cut 0 bases from V and 9 bases from J, with 12 bases between. CDR3 in amino acids: CSARDVRGGEQFF. The DNA of the CDR3 is TGCAGTGCTAGAGATGTCAGGGGAGGTGAGCAGTTCTTC.

The chain uses TRBV30 and TRBJ2-1; 7 bases fit TRBD1. Germline loops: CDR1 GTSNPN, CDR2 SVGIG (reference sequence). The ends lost 1 base at V and 13 bases at J; junction bases unmatched: 7. This CDR3 is 12 amino acids long. CDR3: CAWSDTGAEQFF. The CDR3 coding sequence is TGTGCCTGGAGTGATACAGGGGCTGAACAGTTCTTC.

The rearrangement joins TRBV9 to TRBJ2-1; D is uncertain. The ends were cut back, 1 base at V and 0 bases at J, with 11 bases in the middle. The CDR3 extends over 16 amino acids. Germline V gene data show CDR1 as SGDLS and CDR2 as YYNGEE. CDR3 DNA sequence: TGTGCCAGCAGCGTAAGCGACGCGTACTCCTACAATGAGCAGTTCTTC. Translated: CASSVSDAYSYNEQFF.

Only a few counts were recorded for this clonotype. V gene TRBV12-3 or TRBV12-4 combines with J gene TRBJ2-1; D perhaps matches TRBD2 (7 bases). Deletions cut 9 bases from V and 4 bases from J, with 16 bases between. The CDR3 loop spans 14 amino acids. The CDR3 DNA is TGTGCCAGTCTGTATGGGGGGGCATACAATGAGCAGTTCTTC. Its translation: CASLYGGAYNEQFF.

Only a few counts were recorded for this clonotype. V is TRBV5-1 and J is TRBJ1-2; TRBD1 is a possible D gene (6 bases). V was clipped by 6 bases and J by 2 bases, with 11 bases between them. Germline CDR1 SGHRS, CDR2 YFSETQ. The CDR3 length is 13 residues. The CDR3 nucleotides are TGCGCCAGCAAAGGGGGGACCAACTATGGCTACACCTTC. Amino acids: CASKGGTNYGYTF.

CDR3 bases: TGTGCCAGCAGCTTAGGCTACGGGAGCTCCTACGAGCAGTACTTC. Translation gives CASSLGYGSSYEQYF. V gene TRBV7-9 combines with J gene TRBJ2-7, with a tentative D call TRBD2 (6 bases). The CDR3 contains 15 residues. CDR1 is SEHNR and CDR2 is FQNEAQ in the germline V gene (reference sequence). With 1 base removed from V and 0 bases from J, the gap between germline ends came to 10 bases. Looking up the rest from reference TRBV7-9 and TRBJ2-7 gives the full variable domain: DTGVSQNPRHKITKRGQNVTFRCDPISEHNRLYWYRQTLGQGPEFLTYFQNEAQLEKSRLLSDRFSAERPKGSFSTLEIQRTEQGDSAMYLCASSLGYGSSYEQYFGPGTRLTVT.

Many counts were recorded for this clonotype. One junction end does not reproduce the germline sequence, and a read error may be involved. V gene TRBV5-1 combines with J gene TRBJ2-1; 11 bases match TRBD2. The germline CDR1 and CDR2 sequences are SGHRS and YFSETQ. The CDR3 spans 15 residues. CDR3 nucleotides: TGTGCCAGCAGCTCCGGGACTAGCGGTTACAATGAGCAGTTCTTC. This codes for CASSSGTSGYNEQFF.

This clonotype has just a few counts. The V and J genes are TRBV12-3 or TRBV12-4 and TRBJ1-2; no firm D call. This CDR3 has 12 amino acids. Trimming shortened V by 2 bases and J by 5 bases, and 6 bases separated the two germline ends. DNA for the CDR3: TGTGCCAGCAGTTTAAATGCATATGGCTACACCTTC. As protein: CASSLNAYGYTF.

The chain recombines TRBV5-1 with TRBJ1-6; D is uncertain. Germline V gene sequence: CDR1 SGHRS, CDR2 YFSETQ. This CDR3 is 12 amino acids long. Trimming stripped 5 bases from V and 7 bases from J, with 7 bases between. CDR3 bases: TGCGCCAGCAGGGTGGAAAATTCACCCCTCCACTTT. As protein: CASRVENSPLHF.

The V call is TRBV9, the J call TRBJ2-2; D may be TRBD2 (5 bases). Trimming stripped 4 bases from V and 4 bases from J, with 17 bases between. CDR1 and CDR2 (germline): SGDLS, YYNGEE. The CDR3 extends over 16 amino acids. CDR3 sequence (DNA): TGTGCCAGCAGCCCTACGACGCGGGTCGGCACCGGGGAGCTGTTTTTT. Translated, it gives CASSPTTRVGTGELFF.

There are a few counts of this clonotype. The chain couples TRBV20-1 to TRBJ2-1; 10 nucleotides line up with TRBD2. The CDR3 is 16 residues long. The V and J ends lost 2 bases and 1 base, in that order; junction bases with no gene match: 5. CDR1 and CDR2 (germline): DFQATT, SNEGSKA (reference sequence). The CDR3 loop reads CSARYVAGGSYNEQFF. The CDR3 DNA is TGCAGTGCTAGATACGTAGCGGGGGGTTCCTACAATGAGCAGTTCTTC.

Remarks on this clonotype: The germline gene is not matched at one end of the junction; a read error may be the cause. The CDR3 region is CASSLPPNSEAFF. CDR3 DNA sequence: TGTGCCAGCAGCTTACCCCCCAACAGTGAAGCTTTCTTT. The V and J genes are TRBV7-9 and TRBJ1-1, with D unresolved. This CDR3 is 13 amino acids long. The V gene's germline CDR1 is SEHNR and CDR2 FQNEAQ (reference sequence).

This chain uses TRBV5-1 with TRBJ2-1; 11 nucleotides match TRBD2. Losses at the gene ends were 7 bases for V and 7 bases for J; bases not matched to a gene: 7. Germline CDR1 reads SGHRS; CDR2 reads YFSETQ. The CDR3 length is 14 residues. CDR3 DNA sequence: TGCGCCAGCGGTAGTAGCGGGGGGGCTAATGAGCAGTTCTTC. As protein: CASGSSGGANEQFF.

V gene TRBV9 combines with J gene TRBJ1-5; D not resolved. Germline V lookup: CDR1 SGDLS, CDR2 YYNGEE. V lost 0 bases, J lost 1 base, and 2 bases lay in between. This CDR3 is 13 amino acids long. Written as DNA, the CDR3 is TGTGCCAGCAGCGTAGGGAGCAATCAGCCCCAGCATTTT. Protein product: CASSVGSNQPQHF.

This clonotype was observed a few times. V gene TRBV3-1 combines with J gene TRBJ2-5, with D perhaps matching TRBD2 (6 bases). Per the germline V gene, CDR1 is LGHDT and CDR2 is YNNKEL (reference sequence). V dropped 1 base and J dropped 5 bases, with 14 bases sitting between them. This CDR3 contains 15 residues. CDR3 in DNA: TGTGCCAGCAGCCAAGGGCGGGGAAGGGAGGAGACCCAGTACTTC. Translating gives CASSQGRGREETQYF.

V gene TRBV18 combines with J gene TRBJ2-7; TRBD2 matches 9 bases. V was pared by 4 bases and J by 4 bases, with 5 bases of the junction left unmatched. The CDR3 totals 14 residues. CDR1 and CDR2 from the germline V gene are KGHSH and LQKENI. CDR3 protein: CASSQGGRAYEQYF. The CDR3 DNA reads as TGTGCCAGCTCACAAGGCGGGAGGGCTTACGAGCAGTACTTC.

This clonotype was observed a handful of times. The chain is built from TRBV24-1 and TRBJ1-5, with 11 bases matching TRBD1. The V gene's germline CDR1 is KGHDR and CDR2 SFDVKD. The CDR3 covers 17 residues. V was pared by 3 bases and J by 5 bases, with 8 bases of the junction left unmatched. The CDR3 bases are TGTGCCACCAGTGATCCCGTCGGGACAGGGGGAGATCAGCCCCAGCATTTT. The encoded protein is CATSDPVGTGGDQPQHF.

This chain uses TRBV6-2 or TRBV6-3 with TRBJ2-7; 7 nucleotides line up with TRBD2. V was clipped by 7 bases and J by 0 bases; unmatched bases: 3. The CDR3 extends over 13 amino acids. Per germline, CDR1 MNHEY and CDR2 SVGEGT. CDR3 nucleotides: TGTGCCAGCACCGAGCGGGACTCCTACGAGCAGTACTTC. Translating gives CASTERDSYEQYF.

The rearrangement joins TRBV6-1 to TRBJ2-4, with 10 positions matching TRBD1. The ends lost 3 bases at V and 13 bases at J; junction bases unmatched: 3. Germline V lookup: CDR1 MNHNS, CDR2 SASEGT. The CDR3 is 12 amino acids. CDR3 sequence reads: CASSDGTGDQYF. In DNA form, the CDR3 reads TGTGCCAGCAGTGACGGGACAGGGGACCAGTACTTC.

The rearrangement links TRBV12-3 or TRBV12-4 to TRBJ1-5; maybe TRBD1 (5 bases). V lost 6 bases and J 6 bases, leaving 15 bases between the germline ends. The CDR3 sequence is 14 residues long. CDR3 in amino acids: CASSLAGYGQPQHF. In DNA form, the CDR3 reads TGTGCCAGCAGCCTGGCAGGGTACGGTCAGCCCCAGCATTTT.

This clonotype was seen at least ten times. The chain links TRBV12-3 or TRBV12-4 to TRBJ2-1; TRBD2 aligns across 14 bases. V gave up 5 bases and J gave up 12 bases; unmatched junction bases: 9. This CDR3 contains 15 residues. This CDR3 reads CASSPLGLAGDGQFF. In nucleotides, the CDR3 is TGTGCCAGCAGTCCCTTGGGACTAGCGGGGGACGGGCAGTTCTTC.

The V call is TRBV4-2, the J call TRBJ2-7; a weak D match, TRBD2 (6 bases). CDR3 size: 15 residues. The ends were cut back, 1 base at V and 0 bases at J, with 10 bases in the middle. Germline-derived CDR1 and CDR2 are LGHNA and YNFKEQ. The CDR3 bases are TGTGCCAGCAGCCAAGCTAGCGTGAGCTCCTACGAGCAGTACTTC. Its translation is CASSQASVSSYEQYF.

This clonotype appeared a few times. The J gene is TRBJ2-5, the V gene TRBV5-1; D remains ambiguous. Trimming removed 1 base from V and 1 base from J, with 8 bases in between. Germline CDR1 reads SGHRS; CDR2 reads YFSETQ. The CDR3 runs 14 residues. The CDR3 bases are TGCGCCAGCAGCTTGAACTATATCCAAGAGACCCAGTACTTC. It translates to CASSLNYIQETQYF.

J is TRBJ1-3 and V is TRBV4-2; no definite D call. Germline CDR1 is LGHNA and CDR2 is YNFKEQ. The CDR3 runs 13 residues. V lost 6 bases and J 0 bases, leaving 6 bases between the germline ends. The CDR3 coding sequence is TGTGCCAGCAGGACTTACTCTGGAAACACCATATATTTT. Protein product: CASRTYSGNTIYF.

The J gene is TRBJ2-1, the V gene TRBV14; TRBD1 matches 8 bases. V shed 2 bases, J shed 4 bases, and the junction held 10 bases outside the gene matches. The CDR3 has 17 residues. Germline CDR1 reads SGHDN; CDR2 reads FVKESK. CDR3 DNA: TGTGCCAGCAGCCAAACGCGGACAGGGAAGGGGTACAATGAGCAGTTCTTC. Protein: CASSQTRTGKGYNEQFF.